These 14 T cell receptor beta chains were all obtained from the same sample, sequenced in a study of blood T cell repertoires in COVID-19. Libraries were prepared by immunoSEQ multiplex PCR; TCRdb keeps only in-frame clonotypes and omits some of them. The sample has under 350,000 clones, about 89% seen once. The sequencing input was peripheral blood. The receptors originated from a man aged 35 to 55 with acute or convalescent COVID-19.

The V call is TRBV18, the J call TRBJ2-1; no clear D. CDR1 is KGHSH, CDR2 LQKENI, per germline. CDR3 length: 14 amino acids. The ends were cut back, 0 bases at V and 10 bases at J, with 13 bases in the middle. CDR3 amino acids: CASSPPSARLEQFF. DNA for the CDR3: TGTGCCAGCTCACCACCATCTGCCCGACTCGAGCAGTTCTTC.

The genes are TRBV11-2 and TRBJ2-7, with a weak D call TRBD1 (5 bases). There are 14 residues in the CDR3. Germline V gene sequence: CDR1 SGHAT, CDR2 FQNNGV. Trimming removed 6 bases from V and 6 bases from J, with 18 bases in between. Here the CDR3 reads CASRPDSWVGEQYF. DNA for the CDR3: TGTGCCAGCAGACCAGACAGTTGGGTAGGCGAGCAGTACTTC.

J is TRBJ1-3 and V is TRBV3-1 (or the pseudogene TRBV3-2); 9 bases align to TRBD1. Germline CDR1 and CDR2: LGHDT and YNNKEL (reference sequence). The CDR3 contains 19 residues. With 5 bases clipped from V and 0 bases from J, the junction kept 14 bases outside the gene matches. In nucleotides, the CDR3 is TGTGCCAGCAGCATTAGACAGGGGGTCTCAGGGTTCTCTGGAAACACCATATATTTT. Its translation: CASSIRQGVSGFSGNTIYF.

The rearrangement joins TRBV12-5 to TRBJ2-1; perhaps TRBD2 as D (5 bases). The CDR3 spans 14 residues. Germline-derived CDR1 and CDR2 are LGHNT and FRNRAP. V shed 7 bases and J shed 1 base, with 11 bases lying between them. The DNA for the CDR3 is TGTGCTAGTGCCACTGGACTTTCCTACAATGAGCAGTTCTTC. It codes for CASATGLSYNEQFF.

For the CDR3, the DNA is TGTGCCAGCAGTTCGACAGGGACTGTGTCCAATCAGCCCCAGCATTTT. Its protein is CASSSTGTVSNQPQHF. The rearrangement joins TRBV27 to TRBJ1-5; 7 positions agree with TRBD1. The germline CDR1 and CDR2 sequences are MNHEY and SMNVEV (reference sequence). This CDR3 region has 16 residues. J lost 3 bases, V lost 4 bases, and 9 bases had no gene match.

The chain is built from TRBV11-2 and TRBJ2-2; D unclear. V was trimmed by 2 bases and J by 5 bases, leaving 6 bases between them. CDR1 and CDR2 from the germline V gene are SGHAT and FQNNGV. CDR3 length: 13 residues. This CDR3 reads CASSLIETGELFF. DNA of the CDR3: TGTGCCAGCAGCTTAATAGAAACCGGGGAGCTGTTTTTT.

This chain links TRBV9 with TRBJ1-2, with 9 bases matching TRBD1. Per the germline V gene, CDR1 is SGDLS and CDR2 is YYNGEE. CDR3 length: 14 amino acids. The J segment lost 8 bases and the V segment lost 3 bases, leaving 8 bases of the junction unmatched. This CDR3 is CASSDNRGQVGYTF. The CDR3, as DNA: TGTGCCAGCAGCGACAACAGGGGGCAAGTCGGCTACACCTTC. Complete variable domain (other parts from reference TRBV9 and TRBJ1-2): DSGVTQTPKHLITATGQRVTLRCSPRSGDLSVYWYQQSLDQGLQFLIQYYNGEERAKGNILERFSAQQFPDLHSELNLSSLELGDSALYFCASSDNRGQVGYTFGSGTRLTVV.

J is TRBJ1-4 and V is TRBV4-1; unclear D gene. With 0 bases removed from V and 8 bases from J, the gap between germline ends came to 13 bases. The germline V gene encodes CDR1 MGHRA and CDR2 YSYEKL. The CDR3 is made up of 15 amino acids. This CDR3 reads CASSQDGGGREKLFF. Written as DNA, the CDR3 is TGCGCCAGCAGCCAAGATGGAGGTGGTCGGGAAAAACTGTTTTTT.

In regard to this clone: This same CDR3 is encoded by further DNA sequences in the sample. The V gene is TRBV15, the J gene TRBJ1-5; 8 bases map to TRBD1. V was clipped by 1 base and J by 1 base; unmatched bases: 3. The CDR3 covers 16 residues. Germline V gene lookup returns CDR1 LNHNV and CDR2 YYDKDF (reference sequence). CDR3 DNA: TGTGCCACCAGCAGAGCCCAGGGGGCGAGCAATCAGCCCCAGCATTTT. This translates into CATSRAQGASNQPQHF.

The rearrangement joins TRBV21-1 to TRBJ1-6. TRBV21-1 is assigned pseudogene status. The CDR3 covers 17 residues. The CDR3: CASSSREGSATNSPLHF. The CDR3 DNA sequence: TGTGCCAGCAGCTCCCGGGAGGGATCAGCGACGAATTCACCCCTCCACTTT.

This clone was seen once. The chain is built from TRBV6-5 and TRBJ1-5; weak D call: TRBD1 (5 bases). Germline CDR1 is MNHEY and CDR2 is SVGAGI. Trimming pared 5 bases from V and 5 bases from J, leaving 16 bases between. This CDR3 spans 15 amino acids. In nucleotides, the CDR3 is TGTGCCAGCAGTCGTATCAGGGAGGAGGATCAGCCCCAGCATTTT. The encoded protein is CASSRIREEDQPQHF.

The V and J genes are TRBV30 and TRBJ1-6, with 9 bases aligning to TRBD1. The germline V gene has CDR1 GTSNPN and CDR2 SVGIG (reference sequence). The J segment lost 2 bases and the V segment lost 5 bases, leaving 7 bases of the junction unmatched. The CDR3 extends over 16 amino acids. As DNA, the CDR3 is TGTGCCTGGGGGACAGGGACCCTCGCCTATAATTCACCCCTCCACTTT. Translated: CAWGTGTLAYNSPLHF. Combining the CDR3 with reference TRBV30 and TRBJ1-6 gives the whole variable domain SQTIHQWPATLVQPVGSPLSLECTVEGTSNPNLYWYRQAAGRGLQLLFYSVGIGQISSEVPQNLSASRPQDRQFILSSKKLLLSDSGFYLCAWGTGTLAYNSPLHFGNGTRLTVT.

The chain couples TRBV7-7 to TRBJ1-2, with 8 bases identical to TRBD1. Per the germline V gene, CDR1 is SSHAT and CDR2 is FNYEAQ (reference sequence). The CDR3 consists of 15 residues. V shed 3 bases, J shed 5 bases, and the junction held 8 bases outside the gene matches. The CDR3 sequence is CASSFRQGNGYGYTF. The CDR3 nucleotides read TGTGCCAGCAGCTTCCGACAGGGGAATGGTTATGGCTACACCTTC.

The chain carries TRBV10-1 and TRBJ2-5, with D tentatively TRBD2 (7 bases). V gave up 0 bases and J gave up 8 bases, with 16 bases separating them. This CDR3 contains 15 residues. Germline-derived CDR1 and CDR2 are WNHNN and SYGVQD (reference sequence). CDR3 residues: CASSESDGGRETQYF. The CDR3 DNA sequence: TGCGCCAGCAGTGAGTCGGACGGGGGGCGGGAAACCCAGTACTTC.